Described below is a single T cell receptor (beta chain) sequence and its context. CDR1 is SGHVS and CDR2 is FQNEAQ in the germline V gene. V was pared by 5 bases and J by 7 bases, with 9 bases between. This CDR3 spans 12 amino acids. This sample is drawn from a study of blood T cell repertoires in COVID-19. Overall study context: Donors in the United States, Italy and Spain gave samples during acute or convalescent COVID-19. Sample material is recorded as cDNA or gDNA derived from T cells, B-cell-depleted T cells, or PBMCs.

The protocol was immunoSEQ multiplex PCR, while the TCRdb copy is restricted to in-frame clones and leaves out a portion. The repertoire holds approximately 200,000 clones, about 85% seen once, with roughly 1.7% in the top ten. This sequence originates from a man in his sixties or seventies with acute or convalescent COVID-19. Sequencing was performed on peripheral blood. V usage is TRBV7-8 and J usage is TRBJ1-5; D gene ambiguous. The CDR3 region is CASSPLKQPQHF. The CDR3 DNA follows: TGTGCCAGCAGCCCCCTTAAACAGCCCCAGCATTTT. The full variable domain, rest sourced from reference TRBV7-8 and TRBJ1-5, is GAGVSQSPRYKVAKRGQDVALRCDPISGHVSLFWYQQALGQGPEFLTYFQNEAQLDKSGLPSDRFFAERPEGSVSTLKIQRTQQEDSAVYLCASSPLKQPQHFGDGTRLSIL.